A selection of T cell receptor beta chains follows, all from one sample in a study of OX40 agonist ivuxolimab in advanced cancers. Produced via immunoSEQ multiplex PCR; TCRdb's table is partial and in-frame only. The sample holds 30,000 to 35,000 clones, around four fifths seen once. This specimen consisted of CD4+ or CD8+ T cells sorted from blood, obtained in a trial of the OX40 agonist ivuxolimab. The receptors were sampled from an adult with an advanced solid tumor such as melanoma, head and neck, liver or kidney cancer. Both conserved end residues are part of each CDR3. Each record gives: V gene, clone size, J gene, D gene, CDR3 protein, CDR3 DNA. The D gene is left open where the match is weak. Clone size is shown for a subset of rows, as once, few, many or a class of expanded clone.

TRBV6-6,NA,TRBJ1-1,NA,CASRQNTEAFF,TGTGCCAGCAGACAGAACACTGAAGCTTTCTTT
TRBV5-4,NA,TRBJ1-2,TRBD1,CASSLGGQENGYTF,TGTGCCAGCAGCTTGGGTGGACAGGAGAATGGCTACACCTTC
TRBV11-3,once,TRBJ2-3,NA,CASSLDRGGQYF,TGTGCCAGCAGCTTAGATCGAGGGGGGCAGTATTTT
TRBV7-9,NA,TRBJ1-2,NA,CASSTNSNGGYGYTF,TGTGCCAGCAGCACCAACAGTAATGGTGGATATGGCTACACCTTC
TRBV5-1,NA,TRBJ2-3,NA,CASNIGGVEDTQYF,TGCGCCAGCAACATCGGCGGGGTTGAAGATACGCAGTATTTT
TRBV7-3,NA,TRBJ2-3,NA,CASREDWRGPPTDTQYF,TGTGCCAGCAGGGAGGACTGGCGAGGACCCCCTACAGATACGCAGTATTTT
TRBV27,NA,TRBJ2-7,TRBD2,CASSYREGPYEQYF,TGTGCCAGCAGTTACCGGGAGGGACCCTACGAGCAGTACTTC
TRBV9,NA,TRBJ2-5,TRBD2,CASSPNAGGLETQYF,TGTGCCAGCAGCCCCAACGCGGGGGGGCTGGAGACCCAGTACTTC
TRBV9,NA,TRBJ2-1,NA,CASSDRPTGEQFF,TGTGCCAGCAGCGACAGGCCCACAGGTGAGCAGTTCTTC
TRBV5-1,NA,TRBJ2-7,NA,CASSPTTGTSYEQYF,TGCGCCAGCAGCCCTACGACAGGTACCTCCTACGAGCAGTACTTC
TRBV5-1,NA,TRBJ2-5,NA,CASSGTKERETQYF,TGCGCCAGCAGCGGAACCAAGGAGAGAGAGACCCAGTACTTC
TRBV5-5,NA,TRBJ1-2,NA,CASSLGGDYGYTF,TGTGCCAGCAGCTTGGGAGGGGACTATGGCTACACCTTC
TRBV5-1,NA,TRBJ2-4,NA,CASSQTPGTAKNIQYF,TGCGCCAGCAGCCAAACCCCCGGGACCGCAAAAAACATTCAGTACTTC
TRBV7-3,NA,TRBJ2-2,NA,CASSLQTAGAGELFF,TGTGCCAGCAGCCTACAGACGGCGGGCGCCGGGGAGCTGTTTTTT
TRBV28,few,TRBJ2-3,TRBD2,CASSYGGGTQYF,TGTGCCAGCAGTTACGGGGGGGGTACGCAGTATTTT
TRBV6-4,NA,TRBJ2-7,NA,CASSREFGYEQYF,TGTGCCAGCAGCCGGGAATTCGGCTACGAGCAGTACTTC
TRBV19,NA,TRBJ1-1,NA,CASSDDAATEAFF,TGTGCCAGTAGTGACGACGCGGCCACTGAAGCTTTCTTT
TRBV6-1,NA,TRBJ1-2,NA,CASSEGSVYGYTF,TGTGCCAGCAGTGAGGGCAGCGTCTATGGCTACACCTTC
TRBV30,NA,TRBJ1-4,NA,CASSRGGANEKLFF,TGTGCCTCCTCCCGAGGGGGTGCAAATGAAAAACTGTTTTTT
TRBV5-4,NA,TRBJ2-7,NA,CASSLGQESEQYF,TGTGCCAGCAGCTTGGGGCAAGAAAGCGAGCAGTACTTC
TRBV11-3,few,TRBJ2-1,TRBD2,CASSLGTSATEQFF,TGTGCCAGCAGCTTAGGGACTAGCGCCACTGAGCAGTTCTTC
TRBV5-1,NA,TRBJ1-1,NA,CASSLEVATEAFF,TGCGCCAGCAGCTTGGAGGTGGCCACTGAAGCTTTCTTT
TRBV11-3,NA,TRBJ2-3,NA,CASAPRGGGSTDTQYF,TGTGCCAGCGCCCCACGAGGGGGGGGAAGCACAGATACGCAGTATTTT